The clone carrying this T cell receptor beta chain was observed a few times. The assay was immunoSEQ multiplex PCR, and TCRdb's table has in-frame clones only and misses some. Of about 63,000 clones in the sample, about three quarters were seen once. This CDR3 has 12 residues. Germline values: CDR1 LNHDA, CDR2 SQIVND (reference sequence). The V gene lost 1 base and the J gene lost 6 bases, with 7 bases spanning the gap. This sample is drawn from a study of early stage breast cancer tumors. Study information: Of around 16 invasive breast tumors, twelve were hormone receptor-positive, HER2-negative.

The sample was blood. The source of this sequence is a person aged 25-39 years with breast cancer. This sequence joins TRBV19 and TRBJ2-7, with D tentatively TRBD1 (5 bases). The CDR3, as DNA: TGTGCCAGTAGTATAGTTGGGGCCGAGCAGTACTTC. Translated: CASSIVGAEQYF.